The clone carrying this T cell receptor (beta chain) was picked up many times. Its antigen is as yet unknown. The data were taken from a study of CD8+CD57+ T cells in acquired aplastic anemia. As for the study in general: The study obtained an average of approximately 2.9 ug of DNA from sorted CD4+ and CD8+ cells. Healthy donors yielded some 11 million CD4+ cell reads on average. Study-wide results and caveats: Patients and controls shared about 30 CD8+ CDR3 sequences, which appeared highly expressed in patients and within their immunodominant clones.

After removal of 0 bases from V and 3 bases from J, the junction contained 4 bases not matched to a gene. Germline CDR1 is LGHNA and CDR2 is YNFKEQ. The CDR3 has 16 residues. The TCR beta profiling, which covered VDJ combination and CDR3 sequence, was carried out using genomic DNA as the template. In TCRdb, the reads were re-called with MiXCR into one record per CDR3 protein. The table shows 120,000 or so distinct CDR3 sequences, with 48% occurring only once. Sequenced input: sorted CD4+, CD8+, or CD8+CD57+ T cells (not recorded which) from PBMCs. The origin of this receptor is a human donor in good health, serving as a control. The J gene is TRBJ2-7, the V gene TRBV4-2; 11 bases align to TRBD1. This CDR3 is CASSQDSGQGVYEQYF. CDR3 nucleotides: TGTGCCAGCAGCCAAGATTCGGGACAGGGGGTCTACGAGCAGTACTTC.